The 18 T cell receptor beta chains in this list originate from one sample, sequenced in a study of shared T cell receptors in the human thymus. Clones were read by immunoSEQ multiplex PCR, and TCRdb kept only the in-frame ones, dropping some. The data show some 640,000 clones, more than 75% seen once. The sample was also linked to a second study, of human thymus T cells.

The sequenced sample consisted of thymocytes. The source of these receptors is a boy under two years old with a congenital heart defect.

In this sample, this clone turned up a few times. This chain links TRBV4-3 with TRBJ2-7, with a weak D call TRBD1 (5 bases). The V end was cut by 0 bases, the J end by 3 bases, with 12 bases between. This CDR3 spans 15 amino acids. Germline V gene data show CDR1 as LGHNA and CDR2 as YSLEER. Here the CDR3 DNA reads TGCGCCAGCAGCCAAGATCAGGGCACAGTCTACGAGCAGTACTTC. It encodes CASSQDQGTVYEQYF.

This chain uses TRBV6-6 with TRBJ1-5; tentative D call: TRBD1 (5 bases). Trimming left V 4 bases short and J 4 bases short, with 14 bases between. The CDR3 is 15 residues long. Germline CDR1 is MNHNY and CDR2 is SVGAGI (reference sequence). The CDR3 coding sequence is TGTGCCAGCAGTTCATCAGGGTTGGGGAATCAGCCCCAGCATTTT. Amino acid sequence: CASSSSGLGNQPQHF.

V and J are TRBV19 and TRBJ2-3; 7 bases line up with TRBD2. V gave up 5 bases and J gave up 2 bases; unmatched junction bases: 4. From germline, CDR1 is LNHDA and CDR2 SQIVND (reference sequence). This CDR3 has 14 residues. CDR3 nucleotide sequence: TGTGCCAGTAGTTTGGGACTACTCACAGATACGCAGTATTTT. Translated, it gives CASSLGLLTDTQYF.

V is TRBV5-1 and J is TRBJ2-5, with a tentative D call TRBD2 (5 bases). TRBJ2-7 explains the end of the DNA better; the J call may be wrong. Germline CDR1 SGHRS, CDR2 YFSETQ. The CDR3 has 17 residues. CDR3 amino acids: CASSLAGMIPGVYEQYF. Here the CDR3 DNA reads TGCGCCAGCAGCTTGGCCGGGATGATTCCCGGAGTCTACGAGCAGTACTTC.

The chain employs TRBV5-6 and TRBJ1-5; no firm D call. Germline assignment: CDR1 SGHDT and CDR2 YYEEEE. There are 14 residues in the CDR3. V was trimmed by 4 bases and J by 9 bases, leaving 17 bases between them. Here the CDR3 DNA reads TGTGCCAGCAGCCCGGGAGGAAAGGAAGGGCCCCAGCATTTT. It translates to CASSPGGKEGPQHF. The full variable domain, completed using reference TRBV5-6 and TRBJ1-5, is DAGVTQSPTHLIKTRGQQVTLRCSPKSGHDTVSWYQQALGQGPQFIFQYYEEEERQRGNFPDRFSGHQFPNYSSELNVNALLLGDSALYLCASSPGGKEGPQHFGDGTRLSIL.

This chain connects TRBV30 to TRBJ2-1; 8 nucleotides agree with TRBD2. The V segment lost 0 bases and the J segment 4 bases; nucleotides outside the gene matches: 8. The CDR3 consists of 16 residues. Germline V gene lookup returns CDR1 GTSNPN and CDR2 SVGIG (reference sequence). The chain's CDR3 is CAWSVQSGGGYNEQFF. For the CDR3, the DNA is TGTGCCTGGAGTGTACAAAGCGGGGGAGGGTACAATGAGCAGTTCTTC.

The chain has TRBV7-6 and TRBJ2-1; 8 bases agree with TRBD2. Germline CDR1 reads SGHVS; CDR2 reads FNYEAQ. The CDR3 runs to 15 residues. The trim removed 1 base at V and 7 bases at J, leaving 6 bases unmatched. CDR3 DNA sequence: TGTGCCAGCAGCTTAGAGGTCGGCGGGGGGAATGAGCAGTTCTTC. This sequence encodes CASSLEVGGGNEQFF.

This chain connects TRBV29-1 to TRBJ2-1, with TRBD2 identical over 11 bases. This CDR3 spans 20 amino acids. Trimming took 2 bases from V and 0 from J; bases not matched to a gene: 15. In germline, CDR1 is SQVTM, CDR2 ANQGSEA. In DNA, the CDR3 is TGCAGCGTTGAAAGCTTTAGGGTAGCGGGAGGGCCTAGCTCCTACAATGAGCAGTTCTTC. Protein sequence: CSVESFRVAGGPSSYNEQFF.

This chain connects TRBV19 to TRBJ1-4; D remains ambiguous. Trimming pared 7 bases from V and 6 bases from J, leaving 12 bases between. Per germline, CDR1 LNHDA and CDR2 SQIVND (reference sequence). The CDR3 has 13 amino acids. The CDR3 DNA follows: TGTGCCAGTAAGACGCACGGGGATGAAAAACTGTTTTTT. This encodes CASKTHGDEKLFF. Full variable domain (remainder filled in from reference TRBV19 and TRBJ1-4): DGGITQSPKYLFRKEGQNVTLSCEQNLNHDAMYWYRQDPGQGLRLIYYSQIVNDFQKGDIAEGYSVSREKKESFPLTVTSAQKNPTAFYLCASKTHGDEKLFFGSGTQLSVL.

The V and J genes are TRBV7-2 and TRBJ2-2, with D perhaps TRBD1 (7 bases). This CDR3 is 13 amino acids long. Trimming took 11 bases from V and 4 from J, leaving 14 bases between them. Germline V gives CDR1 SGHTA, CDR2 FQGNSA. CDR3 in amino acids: CAQAGGLTGELFF. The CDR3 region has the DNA TGTGCCCAGGCAGGGGGACTCACCGGGGAGCTGTTTTTT.

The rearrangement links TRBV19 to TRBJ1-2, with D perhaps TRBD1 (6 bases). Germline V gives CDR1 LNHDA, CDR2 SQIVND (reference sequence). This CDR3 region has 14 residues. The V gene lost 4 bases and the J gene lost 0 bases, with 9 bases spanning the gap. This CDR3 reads CASSRGQTNYGYTF. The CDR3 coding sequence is TGTGCCAGTAGTAGGGGGCAGACTAACTATGGCTACACCTTC.

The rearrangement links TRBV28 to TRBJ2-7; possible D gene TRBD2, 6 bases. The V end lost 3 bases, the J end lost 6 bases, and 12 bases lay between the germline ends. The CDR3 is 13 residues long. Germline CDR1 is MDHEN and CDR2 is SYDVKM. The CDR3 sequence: CASSFRRDSEQYF. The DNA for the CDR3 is TGTGCCAGCAGTTTTCGGCGGGATAGCGAGCAGTACTTC.

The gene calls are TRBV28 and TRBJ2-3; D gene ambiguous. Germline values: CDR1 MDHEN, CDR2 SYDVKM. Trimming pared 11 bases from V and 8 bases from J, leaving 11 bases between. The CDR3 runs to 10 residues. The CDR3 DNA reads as TGTGCCGTCCAGACGGGTACGCAGTATTTT. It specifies CAVQTGTQYF.

DNA of the CDR3: TGTGCCAGCAGCCCGGACAGACCGAACACTGAAGCTTTCTTT. As protein: CASSPDRPNTEAFF. The gene calls are TRBV5-8 and TRBJ1-1, with TRBD1 as a possible D gene (6 bases). CDR3 length: 14 residues. The V end lost 4 bases, the J end lost 1 base, and 11 bases lay between the germline ends. The germline CDR1 and CDR2 sequences are SGHTS and YDEGEE.

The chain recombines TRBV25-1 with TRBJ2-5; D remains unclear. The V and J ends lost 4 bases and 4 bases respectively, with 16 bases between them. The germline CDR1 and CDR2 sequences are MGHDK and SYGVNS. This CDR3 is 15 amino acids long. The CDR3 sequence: CASSANPTGLETQYF. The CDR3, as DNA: TGTGCCAGCAGTGCCAACCCCACCGGGTTAGAGACCCAGTACTTC. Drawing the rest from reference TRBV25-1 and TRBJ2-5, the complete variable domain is EADIYQTPRYLVIGTGKKITLECSQTMGHDKMYWYQQDPGMELHLIHYSYGVNSTEKGDLSSESTVSRIRTEHFPLTLESARPSHTSQYLCASSANPTGLETQYFGPGTRLLVL.

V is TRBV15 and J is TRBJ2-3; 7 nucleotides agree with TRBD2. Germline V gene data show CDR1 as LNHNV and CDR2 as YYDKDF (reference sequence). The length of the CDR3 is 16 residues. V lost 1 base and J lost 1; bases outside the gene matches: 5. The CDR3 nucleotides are TGTGCCACCAGCAGAGGGCATGGGAGGGGCACAGATACGCAGTATTTT. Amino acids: CATSRGHGRGTDTQYF.

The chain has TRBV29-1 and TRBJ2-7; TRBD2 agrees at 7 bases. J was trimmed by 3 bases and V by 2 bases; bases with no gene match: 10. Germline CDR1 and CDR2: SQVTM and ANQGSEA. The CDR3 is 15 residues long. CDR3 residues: CSVENGRSTNYEQYF. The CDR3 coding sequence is TGCAGCGTTGAAAACGGGAGGAGTACGAACTACGAGCAGTACTTC.

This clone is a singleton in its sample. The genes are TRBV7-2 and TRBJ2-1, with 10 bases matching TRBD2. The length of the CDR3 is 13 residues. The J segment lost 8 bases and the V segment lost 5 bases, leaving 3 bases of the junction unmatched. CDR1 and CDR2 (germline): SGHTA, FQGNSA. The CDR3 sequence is CASSPSGSHEQFF. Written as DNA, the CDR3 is TGTGCCAGCAGCCCTAGCGGGAGTCATGAGCAGTTCTTC.